The source of this T cell receptor (beta chain) is a study of blood T cells in healthy people across ages. A second PCR of roughly 6 to 12 cycles used a sample-barcoded 5' primer and a J-beta primer mix. Using its own MiXCR run on the 5' RACE reads, TCRdb lists one record per CDR3 protein. The repertoire consists of about 640,000 distinct CDR3 sequences, with around 54% occurring once and the leading ten covering 30% to 45%. The germline V and J ends were trimmed by 8 bases and 2 bases, with 6 bases remaining between them. Germline V gene sequence: CDR1 MNHEY, CDR2 SVGEGT. There are 11 residues in the CDR3.

This sequence originates from a man aged 60 to 69 in good health. The sequencing input was blood. The chain employs TRBV6-2 or TRBV6-3 and TRBJ1-2; weak D call: TRBD1 (6 bases). Here the CDR3 DNA reads TGTGCCAGCCAGGGGAACTATGGCTACACCTTC. Translating gives CASQGNYGYTF.